This section outlines one T cell receptor beta chain sequence together with its context. Its binding antigen is unknown. No clone much larger than this one lies a single base away; base qualities are absent. The data originate from a study of shared clonotypes between healthy human individuals (TCRdb year 2020). For the study in its entirety: Two women and three men aged 18 to 49 years were included in the cohort. The study deeply sequenced blood TCR repertoires of five healthy adults to estimate repertoire size and the extent of clonotype sharing between individuals. Between about 0.85 and 9.5 billion PBMCs per donor were obtained by leukapheresis. To increase sequencing depth and limit assay-specific biases, TCR repertoire library preparation and sequencing were carried out by different laboratories using diverse techniques. Overall study results and their limits: The small number of donors limited the genetic and exposure-history diversity represented. Pairwise subsampling indicated that sequencing depth was expected to affect the degree of clonotype sharing among donors. Only blood was sampled, and tissue TCR repertoires likely differ from those in blood.

The donors were healthy, HIV-negative adults with no recently reported acute infections or vaccinations. Only Caucasian adults living in Nashville, Tennessee, USA were represented among the donors. For unsorted samples, roughly 91 million PBMCs were counted, and genomic DNA was extracted using the QIAamp DNA Blood Mini kit. Blood was collected by leukapheresis, and PBMCs were isolated by Ficoll-Histopaque density gradient centrifugation and then cryopreserved in liquid nitrogen vapor phase. V was cut back by 5 bases and J by 6 bases, leaving a gap of 11 bases between them. Based on the germline V gene, the CDR1 and CDR2 sequences are SGHVS and FQNEAQ. The CDR3 covers 12 residues, taking in both the cysteine and the phenylalanine. Of all the DNA, just the CDR3 is kept, 36 bases in frame from base 1. TCR CDR3 regions were amplified from genomic DNA by multiplex PCR using the deep immunoSEQ assay. Extracted genomic DNA from each cell subset was spread evenly across all wells of several immunoSEQ 96-well plates, with each plate serving as a replicate. For unsorted PBMC, each replicate PCR was loaded with approximately 330 ng genomic DNA, equivalent to about 30,000 T cell genomes. Ten immunoSEQ deep assay plates were used to sequence unsorted PBMC genomic DNA. The purified libraries were quantified using a Qubit 3.0 fluorometer, sized with a Bioanalyzer 2100, and then quantified again using the KAPA Library Quantification kit. Every immunoSEQ 96-well plate was sequenced on a dedicated single-read 150-cycle Illumina NextSeq 550 flow cell. Processing in the source paper ran as follows. Because the immunoSEQ output held only junctional sequences and lacked quality scores, the filtering could not match the filtering applied to full-length reads. Sequences were annotated with PyIR, a Python wrapper for IgBLAST v1.9, using IMGT germline references to assign V/J genes and CDR3. Reads were removed for weak V/J assignments (E-value above 1e-6), missing CDR3, stop codons, out-of-frame junctions, or ambiguous translated residues. A V3J clonotype was defined by an identical inferred V gene, J gene, and CDR3 amino acid sequence. Percentage overlap between repertoires was computed as shared unique clonotypes divided by the size of the smaller repertoire. Three approaches were used to assess repertoire richness: RTK rarefaction, the Chao1 estimator, and Recon v2.1 estimates of unobserved clonotypes. Drawn from immuneACCESS, this table holds only the in-frame rearrangements with V and J called that TCRdb kept. Clones are partly lost; checked studies trace under half to an unresolved V gene and leave the rest unexplained. V and J calls and clone size are as listed in that table; D and trimming were resolved from the DNA. In this sample the table shows about 500,000 clones, more than 70% of which occur a single time. The leading ten clones occupy around 11% of the sample.

The TCR was taken from a woman in her thirties or forties in good health. Some clones in this sample may be carry-over from other donors' samples. Material: PBMCs. The sequence joins TRBV7-8 to TRBJ2-7, with the identity of the D gene unclear. The sequenced DNA: TGTGCCAGCAGCCGAGCCGACTCCGAGCAGTACTTC. This sequence encodes CASSRADSEQYF.